This T cell receptor (beta chain) was recovered during a study of blood T cell repertoires in COVID-19. Study details: Researchers got acute and convalescent COVID-19 samples from the United States, Italy and Spain. The analysed material was cDNA or gDNA that came from T cells, B-cell-depleted T cells, or PBMCs.

This CDR3 region has 16 residues. Unmatched junction bases numbered 11, after V lost 2 bases and J lost 4 bases. Germline CDR1 reads MNHEY; CDR2 reads SVGAGI. As processed by the authors: Reference gene primer amplification yielded estimated nucleated cell counts. Produced via immunoSEQ multiplex PCR; TCRdb's table is partial and in-frame only. V and J calls and clone size are those listed in that table; D and trimming were worked out from the DNA. There are 310,000 or so clones in the sample; 89% occur only once, and roughly 6.5% lies in the top ten. This clonotype was obtained from a man aged 18 to 29 who had recovered from COVID-19. The chain uses TRBV6-5 and TRBJ2-7; TRBD2 matches 7 bases. Sequenced sample: peripheral blood. For the CDR3, the DNA is TGTGCCAGCAGTTACGGAGTCGGGGGGTCTGGTTACGAGCAGTACTTC. Translated: CASSYGVGGSGYEQYF.